This entry concerns a single TCR beta chain. Its antigen is unknown. In the naive CD8 group, cells lacked CD45RO and were positively selected for CCR7, so terminally differentiated effector memory CD45RA+ cells were left out. The sample originates from a study of shared clonotypes between healthy human individuals. The study's findings and limits: Against clonotypes common to all four donors, non-shared ones had lower generation probabilities.

Profiling relied on immunoSEQ multiplex PCR, and the TCRdb table lists in-frame clones only, not all of them. The sample contains 600,000 or so clones, approximately 95% of which appear only once. This CDR3 region has 13 residues. Germline lookup yields CDR1 SNHLY and CDR2 FYNNEI. This clonotype originated in a woman in her thirties in good health. Material for sequencing was naive CD8+ T cells sorted from blood. The J gene is TRBJ2-5, the V gene TRBV2, with D maybe TRBD1 (5 bases). TRBJ2-7 explains the end of the DNA better; the J call may be wrong. The CDR3 loop reads CASRVGPEYEQYF. CDR3 sequence (DNA): TGTGCCAGCAGGGTGGGGCCCGAATACGAGCAGTACTTC.